This TCR beta chain was captured by sequencing in a study of OX40 agonist ivuxolimab in advanced cancers. In the study overall: Patients were dosed with the agonistic anti-OX40 (CD134) antibody ivuxolimab.

Comments on this clone: The antigen remains undetermined.

General study points: No antigen was identified for the clonally expanded peripheral T cells. Averaged across samples, CD8+ T cells carried more expanded clones than CD4+ did.

The germline gives CDR1 SGDLS, CDR2 YYNGEE. V trimming: 4 bases; J trimming: 4 bases; junction bases outside the gene matches: 9. The CDR3 is made up of 15 amino acids. Some clones are missing from TCRdb's copy, which holds only in-frame ones; the method was immunoSEQ multiplex PCR. The sample contains roughly 70,000 clones, approximately 78% of which appear only once. V is TRBV9 and J is TRBJ2-5; 8 bases are shared with TRBD2. The receptor's source is an adult with an advanced solid tumor such as melanoma, head and neck, liver or kidney cancer. Sequenced here: CD4+ or CD8+ T cells sorted from blood, sampled in a trial of the OX40 agonist ivuxolimab. CDR3 residues: CASSPRGGQGETQYF. DNA of the CDR3: TGTGCCAGCAGCCCACGGGGGGGGCAGGGAGAGACCCAGTACTTC.